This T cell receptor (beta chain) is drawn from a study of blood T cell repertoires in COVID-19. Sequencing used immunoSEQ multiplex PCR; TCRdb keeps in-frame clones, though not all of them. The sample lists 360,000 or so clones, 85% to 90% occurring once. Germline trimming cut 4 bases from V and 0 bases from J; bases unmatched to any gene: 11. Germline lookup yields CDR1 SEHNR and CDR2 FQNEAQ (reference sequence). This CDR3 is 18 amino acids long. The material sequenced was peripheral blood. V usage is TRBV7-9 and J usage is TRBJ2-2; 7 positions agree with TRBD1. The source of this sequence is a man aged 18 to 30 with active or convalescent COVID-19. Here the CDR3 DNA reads TGTGCCAGCAGCTCAACTGAAAACAGGGGTCCGAACACCGGGGAGCTGTTTTTT. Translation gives CASSSTENRGPNTGELFF.